This passage covers 12 T cell receptor beta chains from one sample sequenced in a study of blood T cell repertoires in COVID-19. Here immunoSEQ multiplex PCR was the method, and the copy in TCRdb shows in-frame clones only, minus some. The table has some 380,000 clones, more than 70% seen once; the top ten hold 1% to 1.5%. The specimen was PBMCs or T cells enriched from blood (not recorded which). The source of these receptors is a man in his thirties or forties who had recovered from COVID-19.

The rearrangement uses TRBV12-3 or TRBV12-4 and TRBJ1-5; the D is unclear. This CDR3 has 13 residues. Trimming shortened V by 3 bases and J by 7 bases, and 10 bases separated the two germline ends. CDR3 coding DNA: TGTGCCAGCAGTTTTTCGGGAGGCCAGCCCCAGCATTTT. Translating gives CASSFSGGQPQHF.

The V gene is TRBV21-1, the J gene TRBJ1-2. TRBV21-1 is deemed a pseudogene. The CDR3 extends over 15 amino acids. CDR3 sequence reads: CASSKLDSANYGYTF. DNA for the CDR3: TGTGCCAGCAGCAAATTGGACTCAGCCAACTATGGCTACACCTTC.

This sequence joins TRBV7-2 and TRBJ2-1, with D unclear. The ends were cut back, 6 bases at V and 0 bases at J, with 12 bases in the middle. The CDR3 is 15 residues long. Germline assignment: CDR1 SGHTA and CDR2 FQGNSA. This chain's CDR3 is CASSRQVFSYNEQFF. CDR3 in DNA: TGTGCCAGCAGTAGGCAGGTTTTCTCCTACAATGAGCAGTTCTTC. The variable domain in full, completed from reference TRBV7-2 and TRBJ2-1, reads GAGVSQSPSNKVTEKGKDVELRCDPISGHTALYWYRQSLGQGLEFLIYFQGNSAPDKSGLPSDRFSAERTGGSVSTLTIQRTQQEDSAVYLCASSRQVFSYNEQFFGPGTRLTVL.

This clone was seen a single time. V gene TRBV25-1 combines with J gene TRBJ2-6; weak D call: TRBD2 (5 bases). There are 14 residues in the CDR3. Trimming left V 0 bases short and J 8 bases short, with 8 bases between. CDR1 and CDR2 from the germline V gene are MGHDK and SYGVNS. CDR3 sequence (DNA): TGTGCCAGCAGTGAATATCGGGATACCAACGTCCTGACTTTC. Protein product: CASSEYRDTNVLTF.

This clone was detected once. The chain is built from TRBV15 and TRBJ1-1, with a possible D match to TRBD1 (5 bases). V was cut by 2 bases and J by 7 bases, with 14 bases left in between. The CDR3 spans 14 residues. Germline V gene sequence: CDR1 LNHNV, CDR2 YYDKDF (reference sequence). The CDR3 reads CATSRWKDSREAFF. The CDR3 bases are TGTGCCACCAGCAGATGGAAAGACAGCCGTGAAGCTTTCTTT.

The chain combines TRBV6-5 with TRBJ1-5, with no clear D. The V end lost 2 bases, the J end lost 1 base, and 9 bases lay between the germline ends. The CDR3 has 15 amino acids. The germline CDR1 and CDR2 sequences are MNHEY and SVGAGI. This CDR3 reads CASSYTYASNQPQHF. In DNA form, the CDR3 reads TGTGCCAGCAGTTACACCTATGCCAGCAATCAGCCCCAGCATTTT.

CDR3 in DNA: TGTGCCAGCTCACTCTCGGAGGGATCCTATGGCTACACCTTC. Encoded protein: CASSLSEGSYGYTF. The chain combines TRBV18 with TRBJ1-2, with no clear D. Germline V gene lookup returns CDR1 KGHSH and CDR2 LQKENI. V was cut by 4 bases and J by 4 bases, with 13 bases left in between. The CDR3 is made up of 14 amino acids.

Remarks on this clone: An end of the junction does not agree with germline; a read error may underlie this. V is TRBV5-4 and J is TRBJ2-5, with 9 bases fitting TRBD2. The CDR3 runs 16 residues. Germline loops: CDR1 SGHNT, CDR2 YYREEE (reference sequence). CDR3 in amino acids: CTSSLESGGTRETQYF. CDR3 sequence (DNA): TGTACCAGCAGCTTGGAGAGCGGGGGGACACGAGAGACCCAGTACTTC.

CDR3 in DNA: TGTGCCAGCAGCTTATCTTGGGGCTCCAATGAGCAGTTCTTC. Amino acid sequence: CASSLSWGSNEQFF. This chain links TRBV7-9 with TRBJ2-1, with D perhaps TRBD1 (5 bases). In germline, CDR1 is SEHNR, CDR2 FQNEAQ (reference sequence). Trimming cost V 2 bases and J 6 bases, with 11 bases left between them. The CDR3 is made up of 14 amino acids.

The rearrangement uses TRBV6-2 or TRBV6-3 and TRBJ2-3; a weak D match, TRBD1 (5 bases). CDR1 is MNHEY, CDR2 SVGEGT, per germline. V gave up 2 bases and J gave up 15 bases, with 18 bases separating them. The CDR3 length is 13 residues. CDR3: CASSYPSLPGPYF. In DNA form, the CDR3 reads TGTGCCAGCAGTTACCCGTCATTGCCAGGGCCCTATTTT.

This sequence joins TRBV5-1 and TRBJ2-1; 7 positions match TRBD2. This CDR3 is 15 amino acids long. V gave up 0 bases and J gave up 8 bases; unmatched junction bases: 8. Germline V lookup: CDR1 SGHRS, CDR2 YFSETQ. CDR3 residues: CASSLGTRKFDEQFF. CDR3 DNA sequence: TGCGCCAGCAGCTTGGGGACTAGGAAGTTCGATGAGCAGTTCTTC.

The V call is TRBV30, the J call TRBJ1-1; D may be TRBD1 (5 bases). The V end lost 3 bases, the J end lost 0 bases, and 11 bases lay between the germline ends. CDR3 size: 14 residues. Germline loops: CDR1 GTSNPN, CDR2 SVGIG (reference sequence). The CDR3 spells CAWSRYRMNTEAFF. The CDR3 DNA follows: TGTGCCTGGAGCCGCTACAGGATGAACACTGAAGCTTTCTTT. Combining the CDR3 with reference TRBV30 and TRBJ1-1 gives the whole variable domain SQTIHQWPATLVQPVGSPLSLECTVEGTSNPNLYWYRQAAGRGLQLLFYSVGIGQISSEVPQNLSASRPQDRQFILSSKKLLLSDSGFYLCAWSRYRMNTEAFFGQGTRLTVV.